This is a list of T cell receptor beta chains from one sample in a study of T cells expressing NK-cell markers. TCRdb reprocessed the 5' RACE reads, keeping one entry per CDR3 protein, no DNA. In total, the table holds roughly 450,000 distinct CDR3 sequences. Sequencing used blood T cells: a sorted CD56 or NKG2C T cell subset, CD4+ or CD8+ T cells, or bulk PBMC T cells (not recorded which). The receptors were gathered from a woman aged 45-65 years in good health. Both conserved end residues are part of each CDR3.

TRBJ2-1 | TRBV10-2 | CASSGGSGRGRDSYNEQFF
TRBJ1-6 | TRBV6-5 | CASSRRQGARSPLHF
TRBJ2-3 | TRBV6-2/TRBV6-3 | CASLSGRATDTQYF
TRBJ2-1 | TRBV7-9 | CASTPQRALGNEQFF
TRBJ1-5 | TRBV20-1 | CSAGGGQASNQPQHF
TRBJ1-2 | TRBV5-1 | CASSRDEGPNYGYTF
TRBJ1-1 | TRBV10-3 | CAISELEAGVNTEAFF
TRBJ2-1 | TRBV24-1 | CAVWAGGGTKQFF
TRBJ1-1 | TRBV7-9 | CASITRTGQAFF
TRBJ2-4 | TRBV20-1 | CSASAGGHIQYF
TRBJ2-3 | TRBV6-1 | CASSGRQGGGDTQYF
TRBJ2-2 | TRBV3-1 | CASSRERLADTGELFF
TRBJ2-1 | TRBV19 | CASSIVGGTGRHEQFF
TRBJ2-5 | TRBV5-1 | CASSTLGARTQYF
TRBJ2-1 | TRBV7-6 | CASSSKPGLAVNEQFF
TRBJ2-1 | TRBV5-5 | CASAGGQGPHNEQFF
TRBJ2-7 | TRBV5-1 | CASMSGGGDYEQYF
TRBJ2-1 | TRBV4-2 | CASSHTSGSANEQFF
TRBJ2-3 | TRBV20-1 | CSARVVSKGSTDTQYF
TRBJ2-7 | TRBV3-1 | CASSQVDEQYF
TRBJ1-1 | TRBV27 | CASSLNRPLGTEAFF
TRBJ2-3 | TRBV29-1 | CSVLYLAGSSTDTQYF
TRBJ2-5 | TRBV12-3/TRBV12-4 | CASSPGGRETQYF
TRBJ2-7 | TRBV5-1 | CASSWSSGLKRASYEQYF
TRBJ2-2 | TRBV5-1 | CASHLQPQGTNTGELFF
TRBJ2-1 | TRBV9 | CASSAAGVAGVNEQFF
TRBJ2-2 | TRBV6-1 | CASSKVGGTGELFF
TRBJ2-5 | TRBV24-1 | CATSDPLLAGAETQYF
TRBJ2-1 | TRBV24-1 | CATSDYQDRNEQFF
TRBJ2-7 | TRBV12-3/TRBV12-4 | CASSLHGIEQYF
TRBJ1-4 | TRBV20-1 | CSGQQQGEKLFF
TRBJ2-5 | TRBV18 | CASSPLYGRTQETQYF
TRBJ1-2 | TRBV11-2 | CASSSLRGPRGGYTF
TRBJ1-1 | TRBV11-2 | CASRQTGVRNTEAFF
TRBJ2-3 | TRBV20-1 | CSARDPVGGSTDTQYF
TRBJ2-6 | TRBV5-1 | CASSLRTSLHSGANVLTF
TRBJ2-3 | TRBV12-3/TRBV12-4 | CASRGRDTQYF
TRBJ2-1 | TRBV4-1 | CASSQLGRGALNEQFF
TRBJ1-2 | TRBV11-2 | CASSKTGAGGYTF
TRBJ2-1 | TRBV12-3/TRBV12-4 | CASSQTGTINEQFF
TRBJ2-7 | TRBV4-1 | CASSQADYSYEQYF
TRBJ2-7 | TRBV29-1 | CSVVYSGTVTYEQYF
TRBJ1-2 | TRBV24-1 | CATSPTGHYGYTF
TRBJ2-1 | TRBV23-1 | CAKNPGTVICEQFF
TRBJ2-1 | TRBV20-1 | CSAARGTGVHNEQFF
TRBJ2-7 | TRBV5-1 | CASSTDQDEQYF
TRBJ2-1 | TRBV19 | CASSLTGTGVGEQFF
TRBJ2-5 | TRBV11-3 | CASSPRTYGETQYF
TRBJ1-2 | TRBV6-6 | CASSYETGSRGYTF
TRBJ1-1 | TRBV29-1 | CSTRGKPNTEAFF
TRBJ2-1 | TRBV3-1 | CASSQEGRPWDRYGNEQFF
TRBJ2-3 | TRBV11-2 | CASSTFLTDTQYF
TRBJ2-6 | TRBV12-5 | CASGRQGLGANVLTF
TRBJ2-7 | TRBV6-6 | CASSWSGLAYEQYF
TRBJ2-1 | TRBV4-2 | CASSQEFSGRAGEQFF